The 7 T cell receptor beta chains given below trace back to one sample, sequenced in a study of blood T cell repertoires in COVID-19 (dated by TCRdb to 2018 to 2020). Receptors were amplified or captured by the immunoSEQ multiplex PCR assay. TCRdb mirrors the immuneACCESS table, restricted to in-frame sequences. Some clones are absent from its copies; in checked studies, under half trace to an unresolved V gene, and the reason for the others is unknown. The sample table shows around 200,000 clones, and about 88% are seen once. The ten largest make up about 2.6% of the sample. Sequenced: peripheral blood. Source of these receptors: a man in his forties with active or convalescent COVID-19.

V usage is TRBV11-3 and J usage is TRBJ1-2; TRBD1 aligns across 8 bases. The germline V gene encodes CDR1 SGHNT and CDR2 YENEEA. The CDR3 contains 14 residues. The J segment lost 4 bases and the V segment lost 4 bases, leaving 5 bases of the junction unmatched. The CDR3 here is CASSSRGTGYGYTF. For the CDR3, the DNA is TGTGCCAGCAGCTCCCGAGGGACAGGCTATGGCTACACCTTC.

The J gene is TRBJ1-4, the V gene TRBV5-1, with D possibly matching TRBD1 (6 bases). The V gene lost 0 bases and the J gene lost 3 bases, with 9 bases spanning the gap. There are 15 residues in the CDR3. Germline CDR1 reads SGHRS; CDR2 reads YFSETQ. The CDR3 protein is CASSLARGANEKLFF. The DNA of the CDR3 is TGCGCCAGCAGCTTGGCCAGGGGAGCTAATGAAAAACTGTTTTTT.

The chain uses TRBV5-4 and TRBJ1-1; D uncertain. Per germline, CDR1 SGHNT and CDR2 YYREEE (reference sequence). Deletions cut 0 bases from V and 4 bases from J, with 13 bases between. There are 15 residues in the CDR3. CDR3 in amino acids: CASSLVPQRRTEAFF. The DNA of the CDR3 is TGTGCCAGCAGCTTGGTTCCCCAGCGACGCACTGAAGCTTTCTTT.

This clone has only one observation. The chain combines TRBV28 with TRBJ2-7; the D is unclear. Looked up from germline, CDR1 is MDHEN and CDR2 is SYDVKM. The V end was cut by 5 bases, the J end by 4 bases, with 9 bases between. This CDR3 has 12 amino acids. The CDR3 bases are TGTGCCAGCAGTCCTCCTTTGTACGAGCAGTACTTC. This sequence encodes CASSPPLYEQYF.

J is TRBJ2-5 and V is TRBV12-5; D is undetermined. Germline CDR1 reads LGHNT; CDR2 reads FRNRAP. This CDR3 is built from 15 residues. Trimming took off 1 base at V and 5 bases at J, with 14 bases between the two ends. The CDR3 loop is CASGLGVGSGETQYF. For the CDR3, the DNA is TGTGCTAGTGGTTTGGGGGTGGGCAGTGGCGAGACCCAGTACTTC.

The CDR3 nucleotides are TGTGCCAGCAGCTTTCGTCAGAAGTTCGAAAAACTGTTTTTT. Translated, it gives CASSFRQKFEKLFF. The genes are TRBV13 and TRBJ1-4; D is undetermined. V was shortened by 3 bases and J by 8 bases, with 13 bases between the two germline ends. The CDR3 has 14 amino acids. Germline V gives CDR1 PRHDT, CDR2 FYEKMQ (reference sequence).

The chain couples TRBV29-1 to TRBJ2-3, with 8 bases lining up with TRBD1. This CDR3 region has 15 residues. V dropped 0 bases and J dropped 3; count of bases not matched to a gene: 5. Germline assignment: CDR1 SQVTM and CDR2 ANQGSEA. In nucleotides, the CDR3 is TGCAGCGTTGAAGAGGGGGACAGGTTTACAGATACGCAGTATTTT. Translation gives CSVEEGDRFTDTQYF.